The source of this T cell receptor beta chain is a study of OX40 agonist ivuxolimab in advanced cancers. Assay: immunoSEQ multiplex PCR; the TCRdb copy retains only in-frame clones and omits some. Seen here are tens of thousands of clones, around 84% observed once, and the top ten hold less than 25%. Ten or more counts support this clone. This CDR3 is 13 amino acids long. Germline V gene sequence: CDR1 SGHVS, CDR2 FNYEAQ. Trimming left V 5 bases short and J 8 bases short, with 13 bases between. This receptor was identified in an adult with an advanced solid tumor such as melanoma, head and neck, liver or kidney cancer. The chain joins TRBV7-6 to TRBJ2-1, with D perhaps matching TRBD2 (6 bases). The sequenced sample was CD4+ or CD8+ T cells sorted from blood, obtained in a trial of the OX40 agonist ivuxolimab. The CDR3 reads CASSPGTWHEQFF. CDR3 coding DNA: TGTGCCAGCAGCCCTGGGACTTGGCATGAGCAGTTCTTC.